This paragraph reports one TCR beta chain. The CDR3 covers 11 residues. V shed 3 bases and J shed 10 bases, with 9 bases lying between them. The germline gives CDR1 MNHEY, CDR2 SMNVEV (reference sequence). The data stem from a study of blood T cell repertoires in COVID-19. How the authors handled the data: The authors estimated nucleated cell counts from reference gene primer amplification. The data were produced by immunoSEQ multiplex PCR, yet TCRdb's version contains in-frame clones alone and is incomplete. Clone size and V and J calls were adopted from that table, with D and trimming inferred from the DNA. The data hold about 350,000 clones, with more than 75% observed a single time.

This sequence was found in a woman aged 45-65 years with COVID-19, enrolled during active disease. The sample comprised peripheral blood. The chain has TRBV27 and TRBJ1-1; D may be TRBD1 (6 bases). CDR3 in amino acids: CASSFGGRAFF. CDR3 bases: TGTGCCAGCAGTTTCGGGGGGCGAGCTTTCTTT.